Described below is a single T cell receptor (beta chain) sequence and its context. Its target is not known. The trim removed 0 bases at V and 3 bases at J, leaving 3 bases unmatched. Germline V lookup: CDR1 SGDLS, CDR2 YYNGEE. The CDR3 totals 15 residues. This record comes from a study of cytomegalovirus exposure and HLA in healthy donors. Study-level information: Earlier sequencing of some 190 million T cells yielded nearly 120 million unique TCR beta sequences. A preliminary data release comprised around 85 million unique TCRs obtained from HLA-typed donors. Broader study findings: Usually a TCR sequence was rare, but some public TCRs were found in many donors.

Primers included in the PCR were 60 Vbeta and 13 Jbeta primers. Profiled with immunoSEQ multiplex PCR; TCRdb holds only in-frame clones, not every one. Of about 89,000 clones listed, 74% are singletons. The sequence came from a male donor in good health and CMV-seronegative. The V call is TRBV9, the J call TRBJ1-5, with 7 bases matching TRBD1. The sample was PBMCs. The CDR3 protein is CASSVAGTVNQPQHF. The CDR3 DNA reads as TGTGCCAGCAGCGTAGCGGGGACAGTCAATCAGCCCCAGCATTTT.